One and the same sample provided the 26 T cell receptor beta chains below, sequenced in a study of T-cell reconstitution after alpha-beta-depleted transplantation in children. Unique molecular identifiers were incorporated during preparation of the TCRbeta library. TCRdb itself ran the PCR reads through MiXCR, one entry per CDR3 protein. The sample lists 240,000 or so distinct CDR3 sequences, around 12% occurring once. Sample: PBMCs from the stem cell graft donor, taken from the stem cell graft. These receptors came from a human donor who donated a stem cell graft to a child with acute lymphoblastic leukemia.

This clonotype came up many times. The CDR3 nucleotides are TGCGCCAGCAGCCGACAGGGAAACTCTGGGGCCAACGTCCTGACTTTC. Amino acid sequence: CASSRQGNSGANVLTF. The V and J genes are TRBV5-1 and TRBJ2-6, with 7 bases matching TRBD1. The CDR3 is 16 residues long. CDR1 is SGHRS and CDR2 is YFSETQ in the germline V gene. The V segment lost 4 bases and the J segment 0 bases; nucleotides outside the gene matches: 4.

In this sample, this clonotype turned up many times. This rearrangement joins TRBV3-1 to TRBJ1-2, with TRBD1 matching over 10 bases. The V gene's germline CDR1 is LGHDT and CDR2 YNNKEL (reference sequence). The length of the CDR3 is 15 residues. With 4 bases clipped from V and 4 bases from J, the junction kept 6 bases outside the gene matches. The CDR3 here is CASSPPGQGIYGYTF. The CDR3, as DNA: TGTGCCAGCAGCCCGCCGGGACAGGGGATCTATGGCTACACCTTC.

In this sample, this clonotype turned up many times. The V gene is TRBV7-9, the J gene TRBJ1-1; possible D gene TRBD1, 6 bases. CDR1 and CDR2 from the germline V gene are SEHNR and FQNEAQ (reference sequence). Trimming took off 6 bases at V and 11 bases at J, with 16 bases between the two ends. This CDR3 is 12 amino acids long. The CDR3 coding sequence is TGTGCCAGCAGTTCGGCAGGGGCTGGGGCTTTCTTT. This translates into CASSSAGAGAFF.

This clonotype came up many times. The chain joins TRBV3-1 to TRBJ1-1, with D unresolved. V gave up 4 bases and J gave up 2 bases, with 17 bases separating them. This CDR3 is built from 16 residues. CDR1 and CDR2 from the germline V gene are LGHDT and YNNKEL (reference sequence). The CDR3 DNA is TGTGCCAGCAGCCTAGGAATAGTCGGCTATAACACTGAAGCTTTCTTT. It specifies CASSLGIVGYNTEAFF.

This chain connects TRBV18 to TRBJ1-1, with 7 positions matching TRBD1. The CDR3 extends over 14 amino acids. In germline, CDR1 is KGHSH, CDR2 LQKENI. The junction had 15 bases not matched to a gene; V was cut back by 6 bases and J by 11 bases. This CDR3 reads CASSPDRSDSAAFF. CDR3 in DNA: TGTGCCAGCTCCCCGGACAGGTCGGACAGCGCGGCTTTCTTT.

This clonotype was seen many times. CDR3 nucleotide sequence: TGCAGTGCTAGGGGCAGGTGGAAGACGAACACTGAAGCTTTCTTT. This gives the protein CSARGRWKTNTEAFF. V usage is TRBV20-1 and J usage is TRBJ1-1; D is unclear. Germline CDR1 and CDR2: DFQATT and SNEGSKA (reference sequence). V was trimmed by 3 bases and J by 1 base, leaving 15 bases between them. This CDR3 is 15 amino acids long.

Many counts were recorded for this clonotype. The rearrangement joins TRBV9 to TRBJ2-1, with 9 bases that match TRBD2. CDR1 SGDLS and CDR2 YYNGEE come from the germline V gene. Unmatched junction bases numbered 2, after V lost 1 base and J lost 0 bases. This CDR3 comprises 16 residues. Here the CDR3 reads CASSVLAGSSYNEQFF. CDR3 nucleotides: TGTGCCAGCAGCGTACTAGCGGGGAGCTCCTACAATGAGCAGTTCTTC. The variable domain in full, completed from reference TRBV9 and TRBJ2-1, reads DSGVTQTPKHLITATGQRVTLRCSPRSGDLSVYWYQQSLDQGLQFLIQYYNGEERAKGNILERFSAQQFPDLHSELNLSSLELGDSALYFCASSVLAGSSYNEQFFGPGTRLTVL.

In DNA form, the CDR3 reads TGTGCCAGCAGTCCCCCGACAGTCTCCTACGAGCAGTACTTC. It is translated as CASSPPTVSYEQYF. The V and J genes are TRBV28 and TRBJ2-7, with a tentative D call TRBD1 (5 bases). Looked up from germline, CDR1 is MDHEN and CDR2 is SYDVKM. V lost 5 bases, J lost 0 bases, and 11 bases lay in between. The CDR3 is made up of 14 amino acids. Full variable domain (remainder filled in from reference TRBV28 and TRBJ2-7): DVKVTQSSRYLVKRTGEKVFLECVQDMDHENMFWYRQDPGLGLRLIYFSYDVKMKEKGDIPEGYSVSREKKERFSLILESASTNQTSMYLCASSPPTVSYEQYFGPGTRLTVT.

The table lists this clonotype with many counts. The chain joins TRBV14 to TRBJ1-3; D ambiguous. V lost 0 bases and J 4 bases, leaving 10 bases between the germline ends. The length of the CDR3 is 15 residues. Germline CDR1 and CDR2: SGHDN and FVKESK. CDR3 residues: CASSQEIRRGNTIYF. The CDR3 region has the DNA TGTGCCAGCAGCCAAGAGATTCGTCGAGGAAACACCATATATTTT.

The chain is built from TRBV20-1 and TRBJ1-5; the D gene is possibly TRBD1 (5 bases). V lost 6 bases and J lost 2, with 20 bases in between. CDR1 and CDR2 (germline): DFQATT, SNEGSKA (reference sequence). The CDR3 consists of 16 residues. CDR3 protein: CSATQRGGWGNQPQHF. CDR3 DNA sequence: TGCAGTGCCACTCAAAGGGGAGGGTGGGGCAATCAGCCCCAGCATTTT.

This clonotype was observed at least ten times. This CDR3 reads CASSPKGQGANVLTF. As DNA, the CDR3 is TGTGCCAGCTCACCGAAGGGACAGGGGGCCAACGTCCTGACTTTC. The V and J genes are TRBV18 and TRBJ2-6; 7 positions agree with TRBD1. With 3 bases clipped from V and 4 bases from J, the junction kept 3 bases outside the gene matches. CDR3 length equals 15 residues. Per the germline V gene, CDR1 is KGHSH and CDR2 is LQKENI.

This clonotype has at least ten counts. The chain carries TRBV7-2 and TRBJ1-5, with D unclear. Trimming pared 5 bases from V and 0 bases from J, leaving 11 bases between. The length of the CDR3 is 15 residues. Germline V gene lookup returns CDR1 SGHTA and CDR2 FQGNSA. The CDR3 spells CASSRTLGSNQPQHF. CDR3 in DNA: TGTGCCAGCAGCCGGACCCTAGGTAGCAATCAGCCCCAGCATTTT.

This clonotype was seen repeatedly, ten times or more. The gene calls are TRBV27 and TRBJ2-7; possible D gene TRBD1, 5 bases. CDR1 is MNHEY and CDR2 is SMNVEV in the germline V gene (reference sequence). The ends were cut back, 8 bases at V and 2 bases at J, with 13 bases in the middle. This CDR3 has 13 amino acids. The CDR3 DNA reads as TGTGCCAGCGGTCCAGGGTTTCCCTACGAGCAGTACTTC. It encodes CASGPGFPYEQYF.

This clonotype was counted many times. The CDR3 nucleotides are TGTGCCAGCAGTTTCAGGGGGCGAGAGACCCAGTACTTC. Translation: CASSFRGRETQYF. The chain employs TRBV27 and TRBJ2-5; 8 bases map to TRBD1. V was clipped by 3 bases and J by 4 bases; unmatched bases: 1. CDR1 is MNHEY, CDR2 SMNVEV, per germline (reference sequence). This CDR3 is 13 amino acids long.

As concerns this clonotype: A read error may be the cause here, since a much bigger clone is one base away. The chain joins TRBV27 to TRBJ1-2; no clear D. Per germline, CDR1 MNHEY and CDR2 SMNVEV (reference sequence). The CDR3 runs 13 residues. V lost 2 bases, J lost 9 bases, and 13 bases lay in between. This chain's CDR3 is CASSLDAVRCYTF. The CDR3 nucleotides read TGTGCCAGCAGTTTAGACGCGGTACGATGCTACACCTTC.

In its sample, this clonotype was seen many times. The V gene is TRBV7-9, the J gene TRBJ1-1; TRBD1 matches 8 bases. Germline assignment: CDR1 SEHNR and CDR2 FQNEAQ (reference sequence). J gave up 0 bases and V 5 bases, and 8 bases lay outside the gene matches. CDR3 length equals 16 residues. The CDR3 DNA is TGTGCCAGCAGCCCGCGGGCAGGGGGCTTGAACACTGAAGCTTTCTTT. Amino acids: CASSPRAGGLNTEAFF.

This clonotype was seen many times. J is TRBJ1-5 and V is TRBV18, with 8 positions matching TRBD1. Germline-derived CDR1 and CDR2 are KGHSH and LQKENI. CDR3 length: 18 amino acids. V trimming: 3 bases; J trimming: 4 bases; junction bases outside the gene matches: 14. The CDR3 DNA is TGTGCCAGCTCACCTTTTAGGCAGGGGGCAGGAGAGAATCAGCCCCAGCATTTT. Translation: CASSPFRQGAGENQPQHF.

The table lists this clonotype with many counts. The chain couples TRBV3-1 to TRBJ2-7; TRBD1 aligns across 7 bases. The CDR3 covers 16 residues. Trimming cost V 4 bases and J 1 base; bases outside gene matches: 10. Germline loops: CDR1 LGHDT, CDR2 YNNKEL (reference sequence). CDR3 region: CASSLRGGRGSYEQYF. The CDR3 region has the DNA TGTGCCAGCAGCCTCCGAGGGGGCCGCGGGTCCTACGAGCAGTACTTC.

This clonotype appeared many times. The J gene is TRBJ1-5, the V gene TRBV28; 10 nucleotides align to TRBD1. Per the germline V gene, CDR1 is MDHEN and CDR2 is SYDVKM. The length of the CDR3 is 15 residues. V shed 6 bases, J shed 5 bases, and the junction held 7 bases outside the gene matches. CDR3 nucleotide sequence: TGTGCCAGCAGCACCGGACAGGGGGACGATCAGCCCCAGCATTTT. Encoded protein: CASSTGQGDDQPQHF.

The table lists this clonotype with many counts. The rearrangement joins TRBV12-3 or TRBV12-4 to TRBJ1-5; TRBD1 is a possible D gene (5 bases). This CDR3 is built from 16 residues. The germline V and J ends were trimmed by 2 bases and 0 bases, with 11 bases remaining between them. DNA for the CDR3: TGTGCCAGCAGTTTAAAGGGGCATGATAGCAATCAGCCCCAGCATTTT. Its translation is CASSLKGHDSNQPQHF.

V is TRBV7-8 and J is TRBJ2-1; the D is unclear. Germline CDR1 SGHVS, CDR2 FQNEAQ. Trimming shortened V by 5 bases and J by 0 bases, and 17 bases separated the two germline ends. There are 17 residues in the CDR3. The chain's CDR3 is CASSQVNYKSSYNEQFF. CDR3 DNA sequence: TGTGCCAGCAGCCAGGTCAATTACAAGAGCTCCTACAATGAGCAGTTCTTC.

This clonotype occurred many times. This CDR3 is CASSPGTGTGMFEQYF. CDR3 DNA sequence: TGTGCCAGCAGCCCAGGAACCGGGACAGGGATGTTTGAGCAGTACTTC. This sequence joins TRBV7-9 and TRBJ2-7, with TRBD1 matching 9 bases. Germline lookup yields CDR1 SEHNR and CDR2 FQNEAQ (reference sequence). The CDR3 spans 16 residues. The V gene end was trimmed by 5 bases and the J gene end by 7 bases; junction bases not matched to a gene: 15.

This clonotype was observed many times. This chain connects TRBV20-1 to TRBJ1-6; a weak D match, TRBD1 (6 bases). Germline CDR1 reads DFQATT; CDR2 reads SNEGSKA (reference sequence). V was trimmed by 2 bases and J by 3 bases, leaving 11 bases between them. This CDR3 comprises 15 residues. CDR3 residues: CSARMDRYYNSPLHF. CDR3 nucleotides: TGCAGTGCTAGAATGGACAGATACTATAATTCACCCCTCCACTTT.

This clonotype has ten or more counts. The chain combines TRBV5-6 with TRBJ2-7; D possibly corresponds to TRBD2 (5 bases). CDR3 size: 13 residues. Germline lookup yields CDR1 SGHDT and CDR2 YYEEEE. Trimming removed 2 bases at V and 5 bases at J, with 11 bases between. Here the CDR3 DNA reads TGTGCCAGCAGCTTACTAGAACGCAACGAGCAGTACTTC. This codes for CASSLLERNEQYF.

This clonotype was seen many times. The chain carries TRBV9 and TRBJ2-7, with D possibly being TRBD1 (6 bases). The CDR3 length is 16 residues. V lost 3 bases, J lost 5 bases, and 21 bases lay in between. Germline lookup yields CDR1 SGDLS and CDR2 YYNGEE. The CDR3 DNA follows: TGTGCCAGCAGCGGAGGATCCGGGACAATCCAGGACGAGCAGTACTTC. The encoded protein is CASSGGSGTIQDEQYF.

This clonotype was recorded many times. The chain has TRBV28 and TRBJ2-7; D gene ambiguous. The CDR3 extends over 11 amino acids. The germline V gene encodes CDR1 MDHEN and CDR2 SYDVKM. Trimming took off 3 bases at V and 3 bases at J, with 3 bases between the two ends. The CDR3 loop is CASSLVYEQYF. For the CDR3, the DNA is TGTGCCAGCAGTTTGGTCTACGAGCAGTACTTC.